The 8 T cell receptor beta chains below all came from one sample that was sequenced in a study of cytomegalovirus exposure and HLA in healthy donors. Researchers ran the PCR with 60 Vbeta and 13 Jbeta primers. TCRdb keeps only in-frame clones here, not all; method: immunoSEQ multiplex PCR. Of roughly 110,000 clones listed, less than 80% were seen once; the top ten hold roughly 7.8%. Sequencing used PBMCs. The receptors originated from a man younger than 45 in good health and CMV-seronegative.

The V and J genes are TRBV7-2 and TRBJ2-1; 7 bases line up with TRBD1. The V and J ends lost 6 bases and 4 bases, in that order; junction bases with no gene match: 9. Germline V gene data show CDR1 as SGHTA and CDR2 as FQGNSA. This CDR3 is 15 amino acids long. In nucleotides, the CDR3 is TGTGCCAGCAGGGACAGACAGGGTCCTTACAATGAGCAGTTCTTC. It yields the protein CASRDRQGPYNEQFF.

This clone was counted only a few times. The rearrangement uses TRBV19 and TRBJ1-2, with 8 bases identical to TRBD1. Germline V CDR1 and CDR2: LNHDA, SQIVND (reference sequence). Unmatched junction bases numbered 12, after V lost 7 bases and J lost 5 bases. This CDR3 spans 15 amino acids. CDR3 in amino acids: CASNPPGQGGYGYTF. The CDR3 DNA is TGTGCCAGTAACCCTCCAGGACAGGGTGGGTATGGCTACACCTTC.

The V call is TRBV9, the J call TRBJ1-2; D possibly corresponds to TRBD1 (6 bases). Germline values: CDR1 SGDLS, CDR2 YYNGEE. The CDR3 is 13 residues long. V lost 3 bases and J 3 bases, leaving 9 bases between the germline ends. The CDR3 DNA reads as TGTGCCAGCAGCGGATACAGGGACTATGGCTACACCTTC. It encodes CASSGYRDYGYTF.

The rearrangement joins TRBV28 to TRBJ1-5; no reliable D call. V gave up 6 bases and J gave up 7 bases, with 19 bases separating them. The CDR3 loop spans 15 amino acids. Germline loops: CDR1 MDHEN, CDR2 SYDVKM. CDR3 in DNA: TGTGCCAGCAGCCTGGTCTCGACCCGAGGGCAGCCCCAGCATTTT. This translates into CASSLVSTRGQPQHF. Variable domain in full (rest from reference TRBV28 and TRBJ1-5): DVKVTQSSRYLVKRTGEKVFLECVQDMDHENMFWYRQDPGLGLRLIYFSYDVKMKEKGDIPEGYSVSREKKERFSLILESASTNQTSMYLCASSLVSTRGQPQHFGDGTRLSIL.

J is TRBJ2-7 and V is TRBV27, with 11 positions matching TRBD2. The CDR3 spans 15 residues. From germline, CDR1 is MNHEY and CDR2 SMNVEV (reference sequence). V was clipped by 5 bases and J by 4 bases; unmatched bases: 7. CDR3 sequence: CASSLLAGGQYEQYF. CDR3 DNA: TGTGCCAGCAGTCTCTTAGCGGGGGGGCAGTACGAGCAGTACTTC.

The V call is TRBV6-5, the J call TRBJ1-2; 8 positions match TRBD1. CDR3 length equals 13 residues. Germline V gene lookup returns CDR1 MNHEY and CDR2 SVGAGI. J lost 6 bases, V lost 5 bases, and 5 bases had no gene match. The CDR3 loop reads CASSQGTGHGYTF. CDR3 bases: TGTGCCAGCAGTCAGGGGACAGGCCATGGCTACACCTTC.

V is TRBV5-8 and J is TRBJ2-5, with D tentatively TRBD2 (5 bases). Germline CDR1 is SGHTS and CDR2 is YDEGEE. The CDR3 extends over 16 amino acids. V lost 0 bases and J 5 bases, leaving 17 bases between the germline ends. CDR3 amino acids: CASSLALKGSGETQYF. The CDR3 DNA reads TGTGCCAGCAGCTTGGCCCTCAAGGGCTCGGGGGAGACCCAGTACTTC.

The V and J genes are TRBV5-4 and TRBJ2-3, with 7 bases fitting TRBD1. This CDR3 region has 14 residues. CDR1 is SGHNT and CDR2 is YYREEE in the germline V gene (reference sequence). The V segment lost 4 bases and the J segment 9 bases; nucleotides outside the gene matches: 11. The CDR3 region is CASSDRTGSPTQYF. Here the CDR3 DNA reads TGTGCCAGCAGCGATAGGACAGGATCGCCCACGCAGTATTTT.